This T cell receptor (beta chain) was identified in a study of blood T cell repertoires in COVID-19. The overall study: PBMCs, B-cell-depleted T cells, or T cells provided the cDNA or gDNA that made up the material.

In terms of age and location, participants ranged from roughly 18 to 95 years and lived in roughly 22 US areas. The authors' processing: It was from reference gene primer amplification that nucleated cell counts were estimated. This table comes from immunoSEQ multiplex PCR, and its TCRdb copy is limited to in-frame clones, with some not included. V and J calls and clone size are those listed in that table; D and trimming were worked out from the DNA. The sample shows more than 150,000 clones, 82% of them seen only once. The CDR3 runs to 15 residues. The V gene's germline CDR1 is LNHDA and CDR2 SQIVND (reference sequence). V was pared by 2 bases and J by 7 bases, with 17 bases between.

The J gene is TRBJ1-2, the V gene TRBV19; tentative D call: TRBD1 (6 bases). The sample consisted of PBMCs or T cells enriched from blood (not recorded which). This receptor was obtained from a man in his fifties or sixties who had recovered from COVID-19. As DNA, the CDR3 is TGTGCCAGTAGTATACAGGACAGAGGAACCTCTGGCTACACCTTC. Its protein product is CASSIQDRGTSGYTF. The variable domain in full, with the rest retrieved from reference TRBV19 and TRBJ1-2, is DGGITQSPKYLFRKEGQNVTLSCEQNLNHDAMYWYRQDPGQGLRLIYYSQIVNDFQKGDIAEGYSVSREKKESFPLTVTSAQKNPTAFYLCASSIQDRGTSGYTFGSGTRLTVV.